What follows are 5 T cell receptor beta chains derived from one specimen sequenced in a study of T cell repertoires in cytomegalovirus infection (dated by TCRdb to the late 2010s). The meaning of the sample's treatment or condition label: in vitro stimulation with specific CMV peptide epitopes to enrich CMV-specific T cells. Sequenced using an Illumina HiSeq 1500. Clones were called with MiXCR by TCRdb after fastp trimmed the public reads at Q25, and only in-frame beta chains were retained. Each record represents a unique CDR3 protein, reported with the most common genes and DNA among its rows. Across this sample there are more than 85,000 distinct CDR3 sequences, with approximately 28% seen only once. The ten top clones hold roughly 81% of the sample. Their cognate antigens are unknown. The input for sequencing was CD8+ T cells from cultured PBMCs, taken from culture after CMV antigen stimulation. The receptors originated from a human donor in good health (CMV status not recorded). Some clones in this sample may be carry-over from other donors' samples.

This chain uses TRBV5-1 with TRBJ2-7; weak D call: TRBD1 (5 bases). V lost 0 bases and J 4 bases, leaving 11 bases between the germline ends. Germline CDR1 is SGHRS and CDR2 is YFSETQ. The length of the CDR3 is 14 residues. The CDR3 loop is CASSLASGWYEQYF. The CDR3 coding sequence is TGCGCCAGCAGCTTGGCTTCAGGGTGGTACGAGCAGTACTTC.

The chain joins TRBV13 to TRBJ2-3; D call uncertain. CDR1 and CDR2 from the germline V gene are PRHDT and FYEKMQ (reference sequence). This CDR3 contains 13 residues. V gave up 4 bases and J gave up 0 bases, with 5 bases separating them. CDR3 sequence reads: CASSSTSTDTQYF. CDR3 DNA: TGTGCCAGCAGCTCTACTAGCACAGATACGCAGTATTTT.

The chain carries TRBV19 and TRBJ1-5; the D is unclear. From germline, CDR1 is LNHDA and CDR2 SQIVND (reference sequence). The V end was cut by 7 bases, the J end by 1 base, with 5 bases between. The CDR3 sequence is 12 residues long. This CDR3 is CASKGSNQPQHF. CDR3 nucleotide sequence: TGTGCCAGTAAAGGGAGCAATCAGCCCCAGCATTTT.

With regard to this clonotype: Since the CDR3 does not end with the conserved phenylalanine or tryptophan, this likely comes from a read error. The chain is built from TRBV2 and TRBJ2-5, with 14 bases identical to TRBD2. Germline assignment: CDR1 SNHLY and CDR2 FYNNEI. The V gene end was trimmed by 6 bases and the J gene end by 2 bases; junction bases not matched to a gene: 2. The length of the CDR3 is 15 residues. CDR3 nucleotides: TGTGCCAGCAGCGGACTAGCGGGGGGACAAGAGACCCAGTACTCC. As protein: CASSGLAGGQETQYS.

In this sample, this clonotype turned up a few times. J is TRBJ2-7 and V is TRBV5-6, with 9 bases lining up with TRBD1. V lost 5 bases to trimming and J lost 6 bases; unmatched junction nucleotides: 9. CDR3 length equals 14 residues. CDR1 is SGHDT, CDR2 YYEEEE, per germline. CDR3 nucleotide sequence: TGTGCCAGCAGGGAACAGGGGGCGCTGGGCGAGCAGTACTTC. Protein: CASREQGALGEQYF.